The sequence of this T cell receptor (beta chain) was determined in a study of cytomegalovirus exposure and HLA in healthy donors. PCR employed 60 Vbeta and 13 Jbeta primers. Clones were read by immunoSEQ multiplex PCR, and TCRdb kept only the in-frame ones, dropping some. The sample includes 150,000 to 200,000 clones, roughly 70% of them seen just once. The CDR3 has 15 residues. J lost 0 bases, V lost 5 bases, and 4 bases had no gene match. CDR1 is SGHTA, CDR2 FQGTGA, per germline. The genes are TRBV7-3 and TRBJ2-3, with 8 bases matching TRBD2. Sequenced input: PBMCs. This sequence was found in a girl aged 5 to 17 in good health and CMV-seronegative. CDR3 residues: CASSASGGSTDTQYF. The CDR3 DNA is TGTGCCAGCAGCGCCAGCGGGGGCAGCACAGATACGCAGTATTTT.